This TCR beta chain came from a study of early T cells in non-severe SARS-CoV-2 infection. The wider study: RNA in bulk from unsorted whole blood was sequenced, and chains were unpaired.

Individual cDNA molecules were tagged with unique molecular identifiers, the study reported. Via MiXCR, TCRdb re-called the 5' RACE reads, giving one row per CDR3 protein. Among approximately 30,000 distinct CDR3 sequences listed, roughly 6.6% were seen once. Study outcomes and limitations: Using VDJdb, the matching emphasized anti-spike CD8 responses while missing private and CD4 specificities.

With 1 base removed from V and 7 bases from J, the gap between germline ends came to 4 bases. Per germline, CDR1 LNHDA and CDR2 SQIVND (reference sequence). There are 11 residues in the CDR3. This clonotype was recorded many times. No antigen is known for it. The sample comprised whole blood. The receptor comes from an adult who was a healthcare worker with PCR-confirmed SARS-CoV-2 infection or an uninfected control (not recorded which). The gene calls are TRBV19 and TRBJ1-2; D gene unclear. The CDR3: CASSIARGYTF. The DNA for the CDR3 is TGTGCCAGTAGTATAGCGCGTGGCTACACCTTC.